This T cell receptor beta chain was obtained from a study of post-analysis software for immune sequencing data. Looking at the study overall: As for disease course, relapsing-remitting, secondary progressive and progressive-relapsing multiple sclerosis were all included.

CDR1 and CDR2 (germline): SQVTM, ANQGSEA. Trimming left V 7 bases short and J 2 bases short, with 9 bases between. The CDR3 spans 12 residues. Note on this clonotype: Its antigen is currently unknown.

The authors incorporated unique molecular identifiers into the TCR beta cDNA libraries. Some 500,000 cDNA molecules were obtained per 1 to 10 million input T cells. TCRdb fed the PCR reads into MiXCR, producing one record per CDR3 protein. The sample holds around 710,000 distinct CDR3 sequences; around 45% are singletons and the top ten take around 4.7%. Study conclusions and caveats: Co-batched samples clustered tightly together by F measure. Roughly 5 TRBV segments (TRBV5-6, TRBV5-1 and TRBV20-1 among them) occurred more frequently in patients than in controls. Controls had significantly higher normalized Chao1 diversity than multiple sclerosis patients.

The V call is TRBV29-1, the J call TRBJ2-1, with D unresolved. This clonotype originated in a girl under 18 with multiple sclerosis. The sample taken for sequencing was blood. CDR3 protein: CSAEVTYNEQFF. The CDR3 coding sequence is TGCAGCGCAGAGGTTACCTACAATGAGCAGTTCTTC.